Detailed here is one T cell receptor beta chain. V lost 0 bases to trimming and J lost 6 bases; unmatched junction nucleotides: 6. Germline-derived CDR1 and CDR2 are SEHNR and FQNEAQ (reference sequence). The CDR3 sequence is 15 residues long. Treatment defined: oral pan-JAK inhibitor, 5-10 mg twice daily. Following extraction, RNA underwent reverse transcription to cDNA, which served as the sequencing template. Only in-frame clones appear in the TCRdb table, and some are missing; sequencing was by immunoSEQ multiplex PCR. The repertoire holds about 120,000 clones, approximately 59% seen once, with approximately 31% in the top ten. The data were taken from a study of CD8+ T cells in alopecia areata. Overall study context: Tofacitinib ran 6 to 18 months, followed by 6 months off drug.

The chain couples TRBV7-9 to TRBJ2-3, with 7 bases fitting TRBD2. The starting material was CD8+ T cells sorted from blood, obtained at week 4, from a patient treated with tofacitinib. This clonotype was sampled from a human donor with alopecia areata. The CDR3 is CASSLAPSGEDTQYF. The CDR3 nucleotides read TGTGCCAGCAGCTTAGCGCCCAGCGGGGAGGATACGCAGTATTTT.